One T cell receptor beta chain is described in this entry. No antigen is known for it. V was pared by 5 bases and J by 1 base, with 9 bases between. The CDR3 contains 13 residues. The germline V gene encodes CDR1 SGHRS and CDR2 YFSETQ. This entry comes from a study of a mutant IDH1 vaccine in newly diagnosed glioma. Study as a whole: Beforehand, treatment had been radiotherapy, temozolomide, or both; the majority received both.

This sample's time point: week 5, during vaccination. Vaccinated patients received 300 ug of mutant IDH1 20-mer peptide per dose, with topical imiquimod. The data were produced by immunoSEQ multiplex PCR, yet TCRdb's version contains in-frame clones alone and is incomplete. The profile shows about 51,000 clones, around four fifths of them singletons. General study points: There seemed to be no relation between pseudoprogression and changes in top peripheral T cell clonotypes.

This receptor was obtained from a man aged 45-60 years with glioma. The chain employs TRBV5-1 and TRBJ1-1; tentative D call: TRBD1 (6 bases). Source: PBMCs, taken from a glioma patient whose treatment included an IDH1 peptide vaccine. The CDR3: CASSTGPNTEAFF. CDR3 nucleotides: TGCGCCAGCAGTACAGGGCCGAACACTGAAGCTTTCTTT. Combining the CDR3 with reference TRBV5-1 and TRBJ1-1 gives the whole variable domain KAGVTQTPRYLIKTRGQQVTLSCSPISGHRSVSWYQQTPGQGLQFLFEYFSETQRNKGNFPGRFSGRQFSNSRSEMNVSTLELGDSALYLCASSTGPNTEAFFGQGTRLTVV.